The source of this TCR beta chain is a study of shared clonotypes between healthy human individuals. Study overall: The donor pool was made up of a couple of women and three men aged 18 to 49.

Whole-study findings and limits: Expectations were that clonotype sharing among donors would be affected by sequencing depth.

For this clone: The antigen remains undetermined.

From germline, CDR1 is GTSNPN and CDR2 SVGIG (reference sequence). V shed 3 bases and J shed 4 bases, with 16 bases lying between them. The CDR3 loop spans 15 amino acids. Libraries were prepared by immunoSEQ multiplex PCR; TCRdb keeps only in-frame clonotypes and omits some of them. Of over 850,000 clones listed, about four fifths are singletons. This chain links TRBV30 with TRBJ1-5, with D tentatively TRBD1 (5 bases). The sequencing sample was made of memory CD4+ T cells from PBMCs. Regarding subset: CD45RA-negative fraction. The TCR was taken from a man aged 18 to 29 in good health. Some clones in this sample may be carry-over from other donors' samples. CDR3 nucleotides: TGTGCCTGGAGGGGACCAGGGAATCGGAATCAGCCCCAGCATTTT. This gives the protein CAWRGPGNRNQPQHF.